One TCR beta chain is described in this entry. This clonotype was detected ten times or more. Its antigen is unknown. Base qualities were left out, and no much larger clone turns up one base away. The time point label of this sample denotes: patch test 1, 2 weeks after DPC sensitization. The treatment or condition label on this specimen signifies: therapeutic diphenylcyclopropenone sensitization with weekly scalp DPC. At each patch-test visit, blood was drawn before the patch test was applied. Patients were considered eligible if aged 18 to 70, diagnosed with alopecia and deemed suitable for DPC therapy, and patients were excluded if pregnant. Total RNA was extracted from unfractionated whole blood collected in Tempus Blood RNA tubes. These data are taken from a study of human T cells and chemical hapten exposure (dated by TCRdb to the early 2020s). Study-level background: For sensitization, 2% DPC in acetone was applied to a roughly 2 cm by roughly 2 cm area of upper inner arm skin. Patch testing was performed on the upper back with Finn chambers containing 0.01% DPC, and the patch tests were scored after 6 days according to International Contact Dermatitis Research Group standards. Alopecia areata with under or over 50% scalp involvement, alopecia totalis and alopecia universalis were represented in the patient cohort, which was mostly female. Libraries were pooled for sequencing, and variation in per-sample TCR yields was attributed mainly to small differences in library volumes within the pool. Patients additionally received weekly therapeutic DPC doses to the scalp throughout the approximately 24-week study period. The study tracked peripheral blood TCR repertoire changes in vivo during primary and secondary sensitization to the hapten diphenylcyclopropenone (DPC) in alopecia patients. Blood samples were taken from patients before sensitization (week 0) and then at 2, 6 and about 24 weeks after DPC sensitization. For TCR sequencing, blood came from some 31 alopecia patients at anywhere from one to four time points (pre-sensitization, 2, 6 and 24 weeks). General findings and caveats noted by the study authors: Significantly more large CDR3 similarity clusters were formed by expanded TCRs than by pre-sensitization or healthy control sets, consistent with antigen-driven responses. Patch test score was positively correlated with the number of PT1 expanded TCRs, with significance at thresholds 8, 16 and 32 but not at 4. Alopecia, a presumed autoimmune disease, was present in all patients, so the immune response of the patients might differ from that of healthy individuals. DPC sensitization did not change how many TCRs were above 1 in 1000 frequency, and no evidence was found of alterations in global repertoire structure. After repeated subsampling, the strength of the expansion versus patch-test correlation and the threshold at which it became significant changed.

For this chain, trimming is 6 bases at the V end and 8 bases at the J end, and the number of junction bases without a gene match is 21. The CDR3 sequence holds 17 residues, the cysteine and phenylalanine included. Only the CDR3 DNA stays, 51 bases, in frame from base 1. CDR1 and CDR2 are drawn from the germline V gene: SNHLY, FYNNEI. The receptor library was made with RACE. Sequencing was carried out with a NextSeq 500. During library preparation, unique molecular identifiers were attached to individual cDNA molecules so that TCRs could be counted in a quantitative, reproducible way. From each blood RNA sample, both TCR alpha and TCR beta chains were sequenced. As for the original processing: A median of about 89,000 TCRs per sample was observed, with a range of about 20,000 to 690,600. The Decombinator software suite was used to annotate V, J and CDR3 in the TCR reads. To make PS versus PT1 abundance plots, every sample was subsampled to the same number of TCRs (28,000). Expanded TCRs were defined as absent before sensitization and observed at least eight times at the 2-week time point. The public reads were reprocessed in TCRdb via fastp at Q25 and MiXCR, keeping in-frame beta chains. Rows with a matching CDR3 protein are joined into one entry that keeps the most common DNA and genes. Clone size and V and J calls follow TCRdb, not the original study. The sample data list about 80,000 distinct CDR3 sequences, and 7.5% to 9.5% of these were observed just once. The ten top clones hold about 1.6% of the sample.

This material consisted of whole blood, taken in connection with sensitization to the hapten diphenylcyclopropenone (DPC). The chain was built from TRBV2 and TRBJ1-1, with 7 bases matching TRBD1. The source is a woman aged 25 to 45 with alopecia areata. Some clones in this sample may be carry-over from other donors' samples. CDR3 sequence: CASSLPDRPMRTEEAFF. At the DNA level, the sequence is TGTGCCAGCAGCTTACCGGACAGGCCGATGCGGACTGAGGAAGCTTTCTTT.